This TCR beta chain emerged from a study of blood T cells in healthy people across ages. CDR1 and CDR2 from the germline V gene are SGHRS and YFSETQ. This CDR3 is built from 17 residues. Losses at the gene ends were 4 bases for V and 0 bases for J; bases not matched to a gene: 7. Individuals who donated were healthy Caucasians from Russia aged roughly 6 to 90. Per sample, a minimum of 6.5 million PBMCs were isolated. This clonotype was recorded only once. It was with a sample-barcoded 5' primer and a J-beta primer mix that a second PCR of roughly 7 to 12 cycles was run. In TCRdb, the 5' RACE reads were re-called with MiXCR into one record per CDR3 protein. This sample has roughly 2 million distinct CDR3 sequences, with about 50% found just once.

The clonotype comes from a woman aged 40 to 50 in good health. The specimen sequenced was blood. This chain uses TRBV5-1 with TRBJ2-6; 7 bases agree with TRBD1. CDR3 nucleotides: TGCGCCAGCAGCCCACGGACAGGCGGCTCTGGGGCCAACGTCCTGACTTTC. Translation: CASSPRTGGSGANVLTF.